Detailed here is one T cell receptor beta chain. Its specificity is unknown. As defined, naive CD8 cells were CD45RO-negative and positively selected for CCR7, with terminally differentiated effector memory CD45RA+ cells excluded. Several immunoSEQ plates received, in even portions, the genomic DNA of each subset. The assay was immunoSEQ multiplex PCR, and TCRdb's table has in-frame clones only and misses some. The table includes some 2 million clones, around 96% detected once. Trimming removed 5 bases from V and 6 bases from J; junction bases left unmatched: 10. This CDR3 is built from 14 residues. Germline lookup yields CDR1 SEHNR and CDR2 FQNEAQ (reference sequence). The record originates from a study of shared clonotypes between healthy human individuals. Study as a whole: Plates per donor: three CD4 naive, three CD4 memory, two CD8 naive, one CD8 memory.

Findings and limits, study-wide: Among donors, sharing of clonotypes was expected to be affected by sequencing depth.

This chain uses TRBV7-9 with TRBJ2-7; 7 bases are a match to TRBD2. The sample taken for sequencing was naive CD8+ T cells sorted from blood. This sequence originates from a man younger than 30 in good health. CDR3 nucleotides: TGTGCCAGCAGCCCCGATAGTGGGGGGGGCGAGCAGTACTTC. It is translated as CASSPDSGGGEQYF.